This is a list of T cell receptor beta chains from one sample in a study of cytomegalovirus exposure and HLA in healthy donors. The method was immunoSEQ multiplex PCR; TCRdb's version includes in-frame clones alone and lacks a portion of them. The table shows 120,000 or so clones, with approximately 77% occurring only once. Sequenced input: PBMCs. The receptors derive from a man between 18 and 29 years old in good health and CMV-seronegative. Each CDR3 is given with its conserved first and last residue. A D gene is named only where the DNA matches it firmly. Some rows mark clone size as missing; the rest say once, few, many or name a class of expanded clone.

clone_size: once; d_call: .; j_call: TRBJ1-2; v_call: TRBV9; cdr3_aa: CASSVRDTHYGYTF; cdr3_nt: TGTGCCAGCAGCGTCCGGGACACCCACTATGGCTACACCTTC
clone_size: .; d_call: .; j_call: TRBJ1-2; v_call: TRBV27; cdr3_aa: CASINSSGGYTF; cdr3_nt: TGTGCCAGCATCAACTCTTCGGGGGGCTACACCTTC
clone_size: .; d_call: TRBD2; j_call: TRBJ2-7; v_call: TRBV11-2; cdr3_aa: CASSLAGGAYEQYF; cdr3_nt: TGTGCCAGCAGCTTGGCGGGGGGGGCCTACGAGCAGTACTTC
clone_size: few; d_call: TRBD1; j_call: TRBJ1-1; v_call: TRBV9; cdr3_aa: CASSVGTGVAEAFF; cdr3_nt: TGTGCCAGCAGCGTCGGGACAGGGGTTGCTGAAGCTTTCTTT
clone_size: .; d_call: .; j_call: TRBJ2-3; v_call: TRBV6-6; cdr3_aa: CASSSSPLRGTDTQYF; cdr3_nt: TGTGCCAGCAGCTCGAGTCCCCTCCGGGGCACAGATACGCAGTATTTT
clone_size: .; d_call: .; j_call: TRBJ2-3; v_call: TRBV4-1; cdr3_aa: CASSQGKQGTDTQYF; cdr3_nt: TGCGCCAGCAGCCAAGGGAAGCAGGGCACAGATACGCAGTATTTT
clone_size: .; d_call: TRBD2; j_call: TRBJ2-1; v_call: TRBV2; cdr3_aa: CASRAGGNEQFF; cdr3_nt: TGTGCCAGCAGGGCGGGGGGAAATGAGCAGTTCTTC
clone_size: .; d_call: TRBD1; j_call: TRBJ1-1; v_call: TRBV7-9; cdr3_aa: CASSPRQGQAVNTEAFF; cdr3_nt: TGTGCCAGCAGCCCGCGACAGGGTCAGGCCGTGAACACTGAAGCTTTCTTT
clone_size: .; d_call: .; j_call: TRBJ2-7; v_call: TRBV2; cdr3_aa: CASSELIGTSYEQYF; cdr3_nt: TGTGCCAGCAGTGAATTGATTGGGACTTCCTACGAGCAGTACTTC
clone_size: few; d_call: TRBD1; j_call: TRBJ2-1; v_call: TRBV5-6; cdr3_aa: CASSPGQASYNEQFF; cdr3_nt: TGTGCCAGCAGCCCTGGACAGGCCTCCTACAATGAGCAGTTCTTC
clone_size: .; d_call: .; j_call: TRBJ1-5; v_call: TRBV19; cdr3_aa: CASSITGTTPNQPQHF; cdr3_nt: TGTGCCAGTAGTATAACTGGGACAACCCCGAATCAGCCCCAGCATTTT
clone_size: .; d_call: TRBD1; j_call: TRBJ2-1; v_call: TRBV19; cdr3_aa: CASSKRQGTAYNEQFF; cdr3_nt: TGTGCCAGTAGCAAAAGACAGGGGACGGCTTACAATGAGCAGTTCTTC
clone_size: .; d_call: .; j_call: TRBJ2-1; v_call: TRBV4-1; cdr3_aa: CASSLRPDGNSYNEQFF; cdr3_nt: TGCGCCAGCAGCCTCCGTCCTGACGGGAATTCCTACAATGAGCAGTTCTTC
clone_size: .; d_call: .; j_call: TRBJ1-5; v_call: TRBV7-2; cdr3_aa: CASSYQGGVGQPQHF; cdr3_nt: TGTGCCAGCAGTTATCAGGGTGGGGTAGGGCAGCCCCAGCATTTT
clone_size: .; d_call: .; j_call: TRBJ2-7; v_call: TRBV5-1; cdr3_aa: CASSLGPTRTLSSYEQYF; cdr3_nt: TGCGCCAGCAGCTTGGGTCCCACAAGGACACTTAGCTCCTACGAGCAGTACTTC
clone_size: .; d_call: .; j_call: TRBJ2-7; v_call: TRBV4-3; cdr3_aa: CASSQALVREQYF; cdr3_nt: TGCGCCAGCAGCCAAGCACTAGTACGGGAGCAGTACTTC
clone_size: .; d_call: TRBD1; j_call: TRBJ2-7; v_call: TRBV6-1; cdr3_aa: CASSLFGTGPYEQYF; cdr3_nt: TGTGCCAGCAGCTTATTCGGGACAGGCCCCTACGAGCAGTACTTC
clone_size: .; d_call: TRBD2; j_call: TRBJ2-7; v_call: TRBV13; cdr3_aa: CASSLPGRERTYEQYF; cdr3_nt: TGTGCCAGCAGTCTACCGGGGAGGGAGAGGACTTACGAGCAGTACTTC
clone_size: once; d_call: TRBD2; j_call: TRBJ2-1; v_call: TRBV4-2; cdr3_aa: CASSQLAGGNEQFF; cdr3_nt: TGTGCCAGCAGCCAACTAGCGGGGGGTAATGAGCAGTTCTTC
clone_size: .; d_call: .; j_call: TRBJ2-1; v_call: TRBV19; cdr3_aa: CATTRPTTNEQFF; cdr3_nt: TGTGCCACCACCAGACCGACAACCAATGAGCAGTTCTTC
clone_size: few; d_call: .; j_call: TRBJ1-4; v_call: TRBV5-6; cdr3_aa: CASRETGKENEKLFF; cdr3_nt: TGTGCCAGCAGAGAAACAGGGAAGGAGAATGAAAAACTGTTTTTT
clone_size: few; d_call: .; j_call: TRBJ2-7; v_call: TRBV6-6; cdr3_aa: CASSRQVEQYF; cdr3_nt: TGTGCCAGCAGTAGACAGGTGGAGCAGTACTTC
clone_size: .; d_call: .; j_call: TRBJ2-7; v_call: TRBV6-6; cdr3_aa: CASTKGGSYEQYF; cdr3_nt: TGTGCCAGCACTAAAGGAGGTTCCTACGAGCAGTACTTC
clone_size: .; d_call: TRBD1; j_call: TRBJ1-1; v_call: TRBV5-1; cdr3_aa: CASSSTGTGATEAFF; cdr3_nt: TGCGCCAGCAGCTCTACCGGGACAGGGGCCACTGAAGCTTTCTTT
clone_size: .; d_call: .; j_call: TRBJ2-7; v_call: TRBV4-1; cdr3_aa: CASSQDRGASYEQYF; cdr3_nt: TGCGCCAGCAGCCAAGATCGGGGGGCTTCCTACGAGCAGTACTTC
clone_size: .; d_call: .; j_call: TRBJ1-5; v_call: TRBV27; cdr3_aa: CASSLQGPNQPQHF; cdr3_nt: TGTGCCAGCAGTCTTCAGGGGCCTAATCAGCCCCAGCATTTT